The 5 T cell receptor beta chains presented below share a single source sample, sequenced in a study of blood T cell repertoires in COVID-19. The method was immunoSEQ multiplex PCR; TCRdb's version includes in-frame clones alone and lacks a portion of them. The repertoire holds fewer than 350,000 clones, with 85% to 90% as singletons. The material sequenced was peripheral blood. Source of these receptors: a man in his forties or fifties with acute or convalescent COVID-19.

V usage is TRBV29-1 and J usage is TRBJ1-2, with D maybe TRBD1 (5 bases). CDR1 and CDR2 from the germline V gene are SQVTM and ANQGSEA. With 0 bases removed from V and 0 bases from J, the gap between germline ends came to 11 bases. The length of the CDR3 is 15 residues. CDR3 coding DNA: TGCAGCGTTGAAGATCGGGGGACGGCTAACTATGGCTACACCTTC. The encoded protein is CSVEDRGTANYGYTF.

The genes are TRBV11-2 and TRBJ1-1; 10 nucleotides match TRBD1. The germline V gene encodes CDR1 SGHAT and CDR2 FQNNGV. After removal of 3 bases from V and 11 bases from J, the junction contained 12 bases not matched to a gene. The CDR3 consists of 15 residues. In DNA, the CDR3 is TGTGCCAGCAGCTTTTCCGGGACAGGGGATTCCCTGGCTTTCTTT. It specifies CASSFSGTGDSLAFF. The variable domain in full, with the rest retrieved from reference TRBV11-2 and TRBJ1-1, is EAGVAQSPRYKIIEKRQSVAFWCNPISGHATLYWYQQILGQGPKLLIQFQNNGVVDDSQLPKDRFSAERLKGVDSTLKIQPAKLEDSAVYLCASSFSGTGDSLAFFGQGTRLTVV.

This chain uses TRBV6-5 with TRBJ2-3; weak D call: TRBD1 (6 bases). The CDR3 is made up of 15 amino acids. From germline, CDR1 is MNHEY and CDR2 SVGAGI. V lost 4 bases, J lost 2 bases, and 13 bases lay in between. CDR3 sequence (DNA): TGTGCCAGCAGTTCCCGACAGGACGCCACAGATACGCAGTATTTT. This sequence encodes CASSSRQDATDTQYF.

The chain uses TRBV12-3 or TRBV12-4 and TRBJ2-4; TRBD2 might be the D (6 bases). The V end lost 8 bases, the J end lost 3 bases, and 11 bases lay between the germline ends. The CDR3 length is 13 residues. Here the CDR3 reads CASGGTGKNIQYF. CDR3 in DNA: TGTGCCAGCGGGGGGACGGGCAAAAACATTCAGTACTTC.

The chain combines TRBV10-1 with TRBJ2-1; the match to TRBD2 covers 11 bases. Germline values: CDR1 WNHNN, CDR2 SYGVQD (reference sequence). This CDR3 is built from 16 residues. The V gene end was trimmed by 0 bases and the J gene end by 7 bases; junction bases not matched to a gene: 5. The DNA for the CDR3 is TGCGCCAGCAGTGAGTCGAGAACTAGCGGGAGTAATGAGCAGTTCTTC. Its translation: CASSESRTSGSNEQFF.